This T cell receptor beta chain was recovered during a study of identical twins. Points from the study as a whole: Conclusions relied on cross-sectional statistical analysis, not following the same donors.

MiXCR was run by TCRdb on the 5' RACE reads, yielding one entry per CDR3 protein. The sample shows 400,000 to 500,000 distinct CDR3 sequences, approximately 18% of them seen only once. As to this clonotype: Its antigen is still unknown.

The source of this sequence is a man between 45 and 60 years old in good health. Sequencing input: naive T cells sorted from blood.

The CDR3 coding sequence is TGTGCCAGCAGCTCCGGGACAGGGGGCACCGGGGAGCTGTTTTTT. It encodes CASSSGTGGTGELFF. This chain links TRBV7-9 with TRBJ2-2; TRBD1 matches 11 bases. The V gene's germline CDR1 is SEHNR and CDR2 FQNEAQ (reference sequence). CDR3 length: 15 amino acids. The ends lost 4 bases at V and 4 bases at J; junction bases unmatched: 2.